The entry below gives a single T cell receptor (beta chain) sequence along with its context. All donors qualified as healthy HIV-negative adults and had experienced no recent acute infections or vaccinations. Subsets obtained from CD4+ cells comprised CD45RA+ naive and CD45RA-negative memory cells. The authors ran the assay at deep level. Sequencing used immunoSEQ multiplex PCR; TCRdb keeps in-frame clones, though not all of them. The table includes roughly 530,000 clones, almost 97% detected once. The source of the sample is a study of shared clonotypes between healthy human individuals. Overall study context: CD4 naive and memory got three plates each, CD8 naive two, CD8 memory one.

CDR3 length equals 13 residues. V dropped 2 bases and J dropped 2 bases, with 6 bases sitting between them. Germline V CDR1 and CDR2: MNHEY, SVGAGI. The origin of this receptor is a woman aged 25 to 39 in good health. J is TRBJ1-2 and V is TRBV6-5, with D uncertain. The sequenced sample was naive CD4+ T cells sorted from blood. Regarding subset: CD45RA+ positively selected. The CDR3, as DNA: TGTGCCAGCAGTTACGGTCTCAACTATGGCTACACCTTC. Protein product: CASSYGLNYGYTF.